The next 9 T cell receptor beta chains were all read from a single sample in a study of shared clonotypes between healthy human individuals. Using immunoSEQ multiplex PCR, the repertoire was profiled, and TCRdb retains in-frame clones only, with some absent. The repertoire consists of around 1,900,000 clones, with around 93% occurring once and the leading ten covering less than 2%. Positive CCR7 selection of CD45RO-negative cells yielded the naive CD8 cells, and terminally differentiated effector memory CD45RA+ cells were excluded. Sequencing was performed on naive CD8+ T cells from PBMCs. The origin of the receptors is a young man in good health. Some clones in this sample may be carry-over from other donors' samples.

The chain is built from TRBV11-2 and TRBJ1-1, with D uncertain. V lost 4 bases and J lost 8, with 11 bases in between. The length of the CDR3 is 12 residues. CDR1 and CDR2 (germline): SGHAT, FQNNGV. DNA of the CDR3: TGTGCCAGCAGCTCCGGCAGGCCGGAAGCTTTCTTT. Translation gives CASSSGRPEAFF.

This chain links TRBV7-9 with TRBJ2-3; 8 nucleotides line up with TRBD2. This CDR3 has 16 residues. J lost 2 bases, V lost 5 bases, and 9 bases had no gene match. Per germline, CDR1 SEHNR and CDR2 FQNEAQ (reference sequence). Here the CDR3 DNA reads TGTGCCAGCAGCCCACCGGGACTAGAGCACACAGATACGCAGTATTTT. Encoded protein: CASSPPGLEHTDTQYF.

V is TRBV9 and J is TRBJ2-2, with D possibly called TRBD1 or TRBD2 (5 bases each). The germline V gene encodes CDR1 SGDLS and CDR2 YYNGEE. The CDR3 spans 16 residues. Trimming took off 0 bases at V and 4 bases at J, with 13 bases between the two ends. CDR3 sequence reads: CASSVGRQGPTGELFF. The CDR3 DNA sequence: TGTGCCAGCAGCGTAGGGAGGCAGGGCCCCACCGGGGAGCTGTTTTTT.

This chain links TRBV7-9 with TRBJ2-5; perhaps TRBD1 as D (5 bases). The CDR3 has 15 residues. V was trimmed by 0 bases and J by 1 base, leaving 9 bases between them. Germline V gene sequence: CDR1 SEHNR, CDR2 FQNEAQ (reference sequence). This CDR3 reads CASSLAQGSQETQYF. The DNA for the CDR3 is TGTGCCAGCAGCTTAGCGCAGGGCTCCCAAGAGACCCAGTACTTC.

The chain couples TRBV7-9 to TRBJ2-3, with unresolved D. Looked up from germline, CDR1 is SEHNR and CDR2 is FQNEAQ (reference sequence). There are 13 residues in the CDR3. Trimming left V 4 bases short and J 2 bases short, with 7 bases between. This CDR3 is CASSSEPTDTQYF. CDR3 bases: TGTGCCAGCAGCTCCGAACCCACAGATACGCAGTATTTT.

This chain uses TRBV28 with TRBJ2-7; D perhaps matches TRBD2 (6 bases). Trimming removed 7 bases at V and 3 bases at J, with 25 bases between. Germline V gene data show CDR1 as MDHEN and CDR2 as SYDVKM. The CDR3 is made up of 17 amino acids. The CDR3: CASTSNGLGEVYYEQYF. The CDR3 DNA reads as TGTGCCAGCACCTCGAACGGGTTAGGGGAGGTATACTACGAGCAGTACTTC.

CDR3 loop: CASSDPPGGYNEQFF. In nucleotides, the CDR3 is TGTGCCAGCAGTGATCCTCCGGGGGGGTACAATGAGCAGTTCTTC. The V and J genes are TRBV5-4 and TRBJ2-1; TRBD2 agrees at 8 bases. CDR3 size: 15 residues. Germline V CDR1 and CDR2: SGHNT, YYREEE (reference sequence). V trimming: 5 bases; J trimming: 4 bases; junction bases outside the gene matches: 8.

The V call is TRBV27, the J call TRBJ2-5; D perhaps matches TRBD1 (6 bases). V dropped 2 bases and J dropped 5 bases, with 18 bases sitting between them. The CDR3 contains 16 residues. Germline CDR1 and CDR2: MNHEY and SMNVEV (reference sequence). CDR3 nucleotide sequence: TGTGCCAGCAGTTTAACCCCGACTGGGGGCCGGGAGACCCAGTACTTC. Translating it yields CASSLTPTGGRETQYF.

The V gene is TRBV13, the J gene TRBJ2-1; TRBD2 matches 8 bases. Trimming removed 6 bases from V and 4 bases from J; junction bases left unmatched: 8. Germline V CDR1 and CDR2: PRHDT, FYEKMQ (reference sequence). The CDR3 consists of 15 residues. The CDR3 loop reads CASRPSGSRYNEQFF. The CDR3 DNA reads as TGTGCCAGCAGACCCAGCGGGAGTCGGTACAATGAGCAGTTCTTC.